This T cell receptor (beta chain) was captured in a study of OX40 agonist ivuxolimab in advanced cancers. Across the whole study: Melanoma, hepatocellular carcinoma, head and neck or renal cell cancer occurred in dose-escalation patients. Of the patients, three showed partial responses, one with hepatocellular carcinoma and two with cutaneous melanoma.

CDR1 is SGHTA, CDR2 FQGNSA, per germline. Trimming removed 5 bases at V and 11 bases at J, with 10 bases between. This CDR3 region has 12 residues. Overall study findings and caveats: CD8+ T cells averaged more expanded clones than CD4+. Researchers did not establish what antigens the expanded peripheral T cells target.

This table comes from immunoSEQ multiplex PCR, and its TCRdb copy is limited to in-frame clones, with some not included. The sample carries around 64,000 clones, about 85% recorded once. Of note for this clone: The antigen is undetermined.

The sequences come from CD4+ or CD8+ T cells sorted from blood, collected in a trial of the OX40 agonist ivuxolimab. The TCR comes from an adult with an advanced solid tumor such as melanoma, head and neck, liver or kidney cancer. The V gene is TRBV7-2, the J gene TRBJ1-6, with D tentatively TRBD1 (6 bases). The CDR3 nucleotides read TGTGCCAGCAGCCCTGCAGGGGCACCCCTCCACTTT. Protein: CASSPAGAPLHF.